This TCR beta chain originates from a study of graft-versus-host responses after intestinal transplantation (dated by TCRdb to the early 2020s). Background on the whole study: Recipients received multivisceral, liver-intestinal, or isolated intestinal transplants. Instead of going to the commercial service, samples from a few later patients were sequenced in-house on an Illumina MiSeq and processed with MiXCR. The cohort enrolled 20 to 25 intestinal transplant recipients including one retransplant, and a few patients lacking pretransplant specimens were excluded. Alloreactive clones were identified by sequencing pre-transplant mixed lymphocyte reaction products and comparing these products with unstimulated pre-transplant donor and recipient T cells. Every recipient was given anti-thymocyte globulin induction, followed by 2 to 4 years of maintenance tacrolimus and steroids. After intestinal transplantation, graft-versus-host and host-versus-graft alloreactive T cell clones were followed in the graft, circulation and bone marrow using bulk TCR-beta CDR3 sequencing. A peak of at least 4% donor T cells among recipient peripheral blood mononuclear cells was the definition used for donor T cell macrochimerism.

What the study reported, not specific to this receptor: Conclusions were limited by the relatively low number and heterogeneity of intestinal transplant patients. Early after transplant, peak levels of circulating GvH clones were found to be associated with declines in HvG clones. GvH clones were found in recipient bone marrow, and some of the GvH clones appeared earlier in ileal mucosa or blood, which is consistent with an intestinal mucosal origin. Patients with donor T cell macrochimerism had high GvH to HvG T cell clonal ratios in their allografts.

The library was generated by the immunoSEQ multiplex PCR assay. Adaptive Biotechnologies carried out high-throughput TCR-beta CDR3 sequencing of genomic DNA for most patients. The authors processed their data as follows. TCR sequencing data for around 20 patients were retrieved from Adaptive's ImmunoSEQ software; three other patients were processed with MiXCR and VDJtools. CDR3 nucleotide sequences shared between donor and recipient were removed because the origin of such sequences could not be assigned. To be classed as alloreactive, a clone needed at least 2-fold expansion over unstimulated cells and a minimum CFSE-low frequency of 0.002% (template counts) or 0.001% (read counts). Clones detected in sequenced pre-transplant spleen, lymph node, or MLR CFSE-low populations of the donor or recipient were defined as mappable. Cumulative frequency of alloreactive clones was calculated as a percentage of all sequences weighted by copy number. Drawn from immuneACCESS, this table holds only the in-frame rearrangements with V and J called that TCRdb kept. Clones are partly lost; checked studies trace under half to an unresolved V gene and leave the rest unexplained. The V and J calls and clone size are taken from that table; D and trimming were inferred from the DNA. The sample records almost 20,000 clones, approximately 89% of which are singletons. The ten most abundant clones make up over 8% of the sample.

A remark on this clone: No antigen is known for it. No clone much larger than this one lies a single base away; base qualities are absent.

Deletion took 6 bases off V and 3 bases off J, with a span of 18 bases between the germline ends. In the germline V gene, CDR1 corresponds to LGHNT and CDR2 to FRNRAP. The CDR3 runs 16 residues from the cysteine to the phenylalanine. CDR3 DNA only is kept here, 48 bases in frame from base 1. Blood samples were collected up to 4 times in the first month after transplant and then at least monthly when available. This receptor was taken from a human patient who received an intestinal transplant, so some T cells may come from the graft donor. Rearrangement joined TRBV12-5 to TRBJ2-1; the D gene is possibly TRBD1 or TRBD2, each agreeing over 5 bases. The sample consisted of PBMCs, taken approximately 240 days after intestinal transplant. The CDR3 corresponds to CASGRDLGPIYNEQFF. The DNA is as follows: TGTGCTAGTGGACGGGACCTGGGACCGATCTACAATGAGCAGTTCTTC.